This TCR beta chain originates from a study of T cell responses to AZD1222 COVID-19 vaccine. Findings of the study overall: The study sampled repertoires only after the peak T cell response. Donors in the cohort were predominantly white British and more often female, and clonal diversity was possibly underestimated. Among spike-specific TCRs, nearly half reportedly target unmutated variant regions.

The germline gives CDR1 GTSNPN, CDR2 SVGIG (reference sequence). V was trimmed by 4 bases and J by 1 base, leaving 11 bases between them. This CDR3 region has 13 residues. Sequencing was performed with immunoSEQ multiplex PCR; in TCRdb, only in-frame clones are kept and a portion is missing. The sample contains about 130,000 clones, 80% to 90% of which appear only once. Turning to this clone: Its cognate antigen is unknown.

The sequence derives from an adult in good health. The sequences come from peripheral blood, collected on day 0 of AZD1222 vaccination. The chain links TRBV30 to TRBJ2-7; unclear D gene. CDR3 loop: CAWNPIESYEQYF. The CDR3 nucleotides read TGTGCCTGGAACCCAATAGAGTCCTACGAGCAGTACTTC.